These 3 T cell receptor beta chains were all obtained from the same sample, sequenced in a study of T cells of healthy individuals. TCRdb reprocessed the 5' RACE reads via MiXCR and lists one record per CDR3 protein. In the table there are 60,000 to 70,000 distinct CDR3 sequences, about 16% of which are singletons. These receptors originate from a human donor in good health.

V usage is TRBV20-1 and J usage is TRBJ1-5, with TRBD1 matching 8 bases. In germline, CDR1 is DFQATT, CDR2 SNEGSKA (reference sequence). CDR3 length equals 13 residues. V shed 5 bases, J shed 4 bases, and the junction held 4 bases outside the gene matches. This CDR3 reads CSAYTGGNQPQHF. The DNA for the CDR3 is TGCAGTGCTTACACAGGGGGGAATCAGCCCCAGCATTTT.

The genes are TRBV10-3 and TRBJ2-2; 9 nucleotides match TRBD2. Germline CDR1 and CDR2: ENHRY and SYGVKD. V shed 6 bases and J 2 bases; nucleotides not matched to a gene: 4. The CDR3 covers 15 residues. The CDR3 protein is CAISETSGNTGELFF. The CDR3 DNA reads TGTGCCATCAGCGAGACTAGCGGTAACACCGGGGAGCTGTTTTTT.

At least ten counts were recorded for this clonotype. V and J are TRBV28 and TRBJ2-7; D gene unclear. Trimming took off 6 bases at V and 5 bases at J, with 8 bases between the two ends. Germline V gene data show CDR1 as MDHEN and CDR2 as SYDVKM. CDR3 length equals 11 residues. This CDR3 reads CASSSGDEQYF. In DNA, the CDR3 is TGTGCCAGCAGCTCGGGTGACGAGCAGTACTTC. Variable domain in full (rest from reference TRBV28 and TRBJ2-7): DVKVTQSSRYLVKRTGEKVFLECVQDMDHENMFWYRQDPGLGLRLIYFSYDVKMKEKGDIPEGYSVSREKKERFSLILESASTNQTSMYLCASSSGDEQYFGPGTRLTVT.